This T cell receptor beta chain was captured in a study of T cell changes during pregnancy in multiple sclerosis. Data came from immunoSEQ multiplex PCR; TCRdb stores just in-frame clones and leaves some out. In the table there are around 50,000 clones, approximately 90% of which are singletons. Trimming pared 4 bases from V and 1 base from J, leaving 10 bases between. The CDR3 has 15 residues. Germline V CDR1 and CDR2: MGHDK, SYGVNS. This receptor was obtained from a human donor whose cells served as feeder cells for cultures in a pregnancy study. The V call is TRBV25-1, the J call TRBJ2-2; D might be TRBD1 (6 bases). Sequences were obtained from peripheral blood from another person, used as feeder cells. The CDR3: CASSGTGWNTGELFF. The CDR3 DNA reads TGTGCCAGCAGTGGAACAGGGTGGAACACCGGGGAGCTGTTTTTT.